This record covers a single TCR beta chain. This sample was taken from a study of cytotoxic CD8 clonotypes in ibrutinib-treated CLL. Germline CDR1 reads MNHEY; CDR2 reads SVGAGI. CDR3 size: 14 residues. Trimming removed 6 bases from V and 6 bases from J, with 15 bases in between. Sequenced by immunoSEQ multiplex PCR; TCRdb stores in-frame clones only, minus some. Of 150,000 or so clones in the sample, around 81% were seen once. This specimen was PBMCs, taken after 36 months of ibrutinib treatment. This clonotype was sampled from a human donor with chronic lymphocytic leukemia. V usage is TRBV6-5 and J usage is TRBJ2-1, with D possibly TRBD2 on 6 matching bases. The CDR3 sequence: CASRGTLGPNEQFF. In nucleotides, the CDR3 is TGTGCCAGCAGAGGGACTCTCGGACCCAATGAGCAGTTCTTC.